Each of the 8 T cell receptor beta chains below was sequenced from the same sample in a study of T cell responses to AZD1222 COVID-19 vaccine. Sequencing was performed with immunoSEQ multiplex PCR; in TCRdb, only in-frame clones are kept and a portion is missing. Of 120,000 to 150,000 clones listed, 88% were seen once; the top ten hold under 3.5%. The starting material was peripheral blood, obtained on day 0 of AZD1222 vaccination. The origin of the receptors is an adult in good health.

The chain links TRBV19 to TRBJ2-7, with 10 bases fitting TRBD1. Germline CDR1 LNHDA, CDR2 SQIVND (reference sequence). With 3 bases clipped from V and 3 bases from J, the junction kept 2 bases outside the gene matches. The CDR3 totals 14 residues. The CDR3 nucleotides read TGTGCCAGTAGTATCGGGACAGGGGACTACGAGCAGTACTTC. This codes for CASSIGTGDYEQYF.

The chain has TRBV19 and TRBJ1-2, with D possibly being TRBD1 (6 bases). V was shortened by 1 base and J by 8 bases, with 26 bases between the two germline ends. The CDR3 totals 18 residues. CDR1 and CDR2 from the germline V gene are LNHDA and SQIVND (reference sequence). CDR3 sequence reads: CASSIGPSGTLITEGYTF. For the CDR3, the DNA is TGTGCCAGTAGTATAGGGCCCTCCGGGACACTTATCACGGAGGGCTACACCTTC.

Only a few counts were recorded for this clone. The V gene is TRBV29-1, the J gene TRBJ1-1, with 7 bases matching TRBD1. This CDR3 is built from 12 residues. Trimming at V came to 2 bases and at J to 6 bases, leaving 3 bases not matched to a gene. The germline V gene encodes CDR1 SQVTM and CDR2 ANQGSEA. The CDR3 region has the DNA TGCAGCGTTGAAACAGGGGCTGCTGAAGCTTTCTTT. Protein product: CSVETGAAEAFF.

The chain combines TRBV9 with TRBJ2-2, with D perhaps assigned TRBD1 or TRBD2 (5 bases each). The CDR3 consists of 14 residues. V lost 3 bases to trimming and J lost 6 bases, with 12 bases between them. The germline V gene has CDR1 SGDLS and CDR2 YYNGEE. CDR3 in DNA: TGTGCCAGCAGCGGAGGGGTAGGGTCCGGGGAGCTGTTTTTT. Translating gives CASSGGVGSGELFF. Drawing the rest from reference TRBV9 and TRBJ2-2, the complete variable domain is DSGVTQTPKHLITATGQRVTLRCSPRSGDLSVYWYQQSLDQGLQFLIQYYNGEERAKGNILERFSAQQFPDLHSELNLSSLELGDSALYFCASSGGVGSGELFFGEGSRLTVL.

This chain connects TRBV7-7 to TRBJ2-2, with 9 bases identical to TRBD2. This CDR3 contains 17 residues. CDR1 is SSHAT and CDR2 is FNYEAQ in the germline V gene (reference sequence). With 5 bases clipped from V and 8 bases from J, the junction kept 15 bases outside the gene matches. Here the CDR3 reads CASSPIRGGRAWGELFF. The CDR3 DNA is TGTGCCAGCAGCCCCATCCGAGGCGGGAGGGCCTGGGGGGAGCTGTTTTTT.

The V and J genes are TRBV7-8 and TRBJ1-3; D is uncertain. Germline V CDR1 and CDR2: SGHVS, FQNEAQ. Deletions cut 1 base from V and 4 bases from J, with 11 bases between. The CDR3 is 15 amino acids. CDR3 coding DNA: TGTGCCAGCAGCTTAGGGGAGGCTCGGGGAAACACCATATATTTT. Translation gives CASSLGEARGNTIYF.

The chain is built from TRBV27 and TRBJ2-2; the D gene is possibly TRBD1 (5 bases). The V and J ends lost 2 bases and 4 bases respectively, with 11 bases between them. Germline V gene data show CDR1 as MNHEY and CDR2 as SMNVEV (reference sequence). The CDR3 length is 15 residues. Written as DNA, the CDR3 is TGTGCCAGCAGTTTACTGACAGAGCCCACCGGGGAGCTGTTTTTT. Translating gives CASSLLTEPTGELFF.

The rearrangement links TRBV7-2 to TRBJ1-2; D is possibly TRBD1 (6 bases). This CDR3 is 13 amino acids long. The V gene's germline CDR1 is SGHTA and CDR2 FQGNSA. V was pared by 5 bases and J by 7 bases, with 14 bases between. CDR3 nucleotides: TGTGCCAGCAGCACCAACAGGGATCGTGGCTACACCTTC. Translation gives CASSTNRDRGYTF.